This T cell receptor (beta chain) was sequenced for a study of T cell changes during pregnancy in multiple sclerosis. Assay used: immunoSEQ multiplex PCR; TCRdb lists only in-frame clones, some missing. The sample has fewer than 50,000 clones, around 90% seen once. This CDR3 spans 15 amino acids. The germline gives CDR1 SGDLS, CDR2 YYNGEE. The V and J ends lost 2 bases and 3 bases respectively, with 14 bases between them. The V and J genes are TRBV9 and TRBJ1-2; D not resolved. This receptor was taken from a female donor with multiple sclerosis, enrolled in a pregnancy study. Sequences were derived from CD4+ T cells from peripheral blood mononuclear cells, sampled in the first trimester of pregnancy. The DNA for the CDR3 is TGTGCCAGCAGCGTGGGCGGGTTTAAACACTATGGCTACACCTTC. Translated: CASSVGGFKHYGYTF.